Following are 23 T cell receptor beta chains from one sample sequenced in a study of molecular identifiers for immune sequencing clone quantification. A single record per CDR3 protein comes from TCRdb applying MiXCR to the PCR reads. The repertoire holds more than 95,000 distinct CDR3 sequences, 20% to 25% seen once, with 0.85% to 0.95% in the top ten. The sequenced sample consisted of naive CD8+ T cells from blood, with Jurkat cell RNA spiked in. The subset was: FACS-sorted CD8+CD4-CCR7+CD45RA+ naive T cells. These receptors all come from a human donor in good health. Some libraries in this study had Jurkat cell RNA spiked in.

This clonotype occurred a few times. This clone may be a read error of a much larger clone one base away. J is TRBJ1-1 and V is TRBV21-1; the table's D call, TRBD1, was not checked against the DNA. TRBV21-1 counts as a pseudogene. This CDR3 comprises 20 residues. CDR3 DNA sequence: TGTGTCAGCAGCACGATAAGTTGGGTCCCAGACAGGGCCTCGAACACTGAAGCTTTCTTT. As protein: CVSSTISWVPDRASNTEAFF.

The V gene is TRBV28, the J gene TRBJ2-1, with D possibly TRBD1 on 7 matching bases. CDR1 is MDHEN, CDR2 SYDVKM, per germline. Trimming shortened V by 5 bases and J by 4 bases, and 15 bases separated the two germline ends. This CDR3 region has 15 residues. The CDR3 nucleotides read TGTGCCAGCAGTGCCGAGGAGGGGGCTTACAATGAGCAGTTCTTC. Protein sequence: CASSAEEGAYNEQFF.

About this clonotype: The CDR3 carries no conserved terminal phenylalanine or tryptophan, so it likely arises from a read error. V usage is TRBV27 and J usage is TRBJ2-7; TRBD2 agrees at 12 bases. Trimming removed 3 bases from V and 5 bases from J; junction bases left unmatched: 2. This CDR3 is built from 14 residues. Germline values: CDR1 MNHEY, CDR2 SMNVEV (reference sequence). The CDR3 sequence: CASSFWTSGDEQYS. Written as DNA, the CDR3 is TGTGCCAGCAGTTTCTGGACTAGCGGGGACGAGCAGTACTCC.

Concerning this clonotype itself: The junction departs from germline at one end; a sequencing error may be responsible. The chain is built from TRBV19 and TRBJ2-2; D not certain. Per germline, CDR1 LNHDA and CDR2 SQIVND (reference sequence). The CDR3 covers 14 residues. The CDR3 spells CARSMIGGSGELFF. CDR3 sequence (DNA): TGTGCCAGAAGTATGATTGGCGGATCCGGGGAGCTGTTTTTT.

A note on this clonotype: A much larger clone lies one base from this, so it may be a read error. This chain joins TRBV7-9 and TRBJ2-5; no firm D call. The CDR3 contains 13 residues. The germline V gene has CDR1 SEHNR and CDR2 FQNEAQ (reference sequence). Trimming left V 1 base short and J 8 bases short, with 11 bases between. The CDR3 region has the DNA TGTGCCAGCAGCTTAGTCGTCTCCGACACCCAGTACTTC. The encoded protein is CASSLVVSDTQYF.

This clonotype was observed a handful of times. The V and J genes are TRBV7-3 and TRBJ2-1; 8 bases align to TRBD1. V was pared by 4 bases and J by 0 bases, with 5 bases of the junction left unmatched. The CDR3 totals 16 residues. Germline V gene data show CDR1 as SGHTA and CDR2 as FQGTGA. Here the CDR3 DNA reads TGTGCCAGCAGCTGGGGACAGGCCACCTCCTACAATGAGCAGTTCTTC. Amino acid sequence: CASSWGQATSYNEQFF.

This clonotype was picked up a small number of times. A read error may explain this, as a much larger clone is one base away. V is TRBV7-2 and J is TRBJ2-3, with D possibly TRBD2 on 6 matching bases. The CDR3 loop spans 16 amino acids. CDR1 is SGHTA, CDR2 FQGNSA, per germline. The CDR3 DNA reads as TGTGCCTGCAGCCAAGGGACTTCCCCCATAACAGATACGCAGTATTTT. This translates into CACSQGTSPITDTQYF.

The chain uses TRBV30 and TRBJ2-7; D uncertain. Per germline, CDR1 GTSNPN and CDR2 SVGIG (reference sequence). Trimming pared 3 bases from V and 3 bases from J, leaving 6 bases between. The CDR3 has 11 amino acids. CDR3 residues: CAWSLVYEQYF. The CDR3 nucleotides are TGTGCCTGGAGCCTAGTCTACGAGCAGTACTTC.

As for this clonotype: A much bigger clone sits one base away, suggesting this may be a read error. The CDR3 does not close with the conserved phenylalanine or tryptophan, likely indicating a read error. The chain has TRBV12-5 and TRBJ1-1, with 8 positions matching TRBD1. V gave up 1 base and J gave up 6 bases; unmatched junction bases: 4. Germline CDR1 and CDR2: LGHNT and FRNRAP. The CDR3 contains 14 residues. This CDR3 reads CASGLGLDRAEAFI. The CDR3, as DNA: TGTGCTAGTGGTTTGGGCCTGGACAGGGCTGAAGCTTTCATT.

This clonotype has more than one count but fewer than ten. This chain connects TRBV7-9 to TRBJ2-3; 7 bases align to TRBD1. The CDR3 runs to 14 residues. CDR1 is SEHNR and CDR2 is FQNEAQ in the germline V gene (reference sequence). Trimming cost V 4 bases and J 1 base; bases outside gene matches: 2. The CDR3 nucleotides are TGTGCCAGCAGCTCTGGACAGGGCACAGATACGCAGTATTTT. Translation: CASSSGQGTDTQYF.

This clonotype occurred many times. The chain joins TRBV30 to TRBJ1-1; D remains unclear. This CDR3 is 13 amino acids long. CDR1 is GTSNPN, CDR2 SVGIG, per germline (reference sequence). Trimming took off 1 base at V and 1 base at J, with 7 bases between the two ends. The CDR3 is CAWSDISNTEAFF. Written as DNA, the CDR3 is TGTGCCTGGAGTGACATCTCGAACACTGAAGCTTTCTTT.

This clonotype was recorded at least ten times. The chain has TRBV4-1 and TRBJ2-1; no clear D. V was pared by 1 base and J by 8 bases, with 3 bases between. CDR1 MGHRA and CDR2 YSYEKL come from the germline V gene. The CDR3 is 11 amino acids. CDR3 sequence (DNA): TGCGCCAGCAGCCAAGGCGATGAGCAGTTCTTC. Encoded protein: CASSQGDEQFF.

At least ten counts were recorded for this clonotype. The chain has TRBV4-3 and TRBJ1-3; possible D gene TRBD1, 5 bases. The ends were cut back, 4 bases at V and 9 bases at J, with 19 bases in the middle. The CDR3 has 15 residues. Germline V CDR1 and CDR2: LGHNA, YSLEER. This chain's CDR3 is CASSRTQDGARTIYF. The CDR3 coding sequence is TGCGCCAGCAGCCGGACCCAAGACGGGGCGCGCACCATATATTTT.

At least ten counts were recorded for this clonotype. The J gene is TRBJ2-1, the V gene TRBV27, with 8 bases aligning to TRBD2. Germline CDR1 reads MNHEY; CDR2 reads SMNVEV (reference sequence). J lost 7 bases, V lost 5 bases, and 7 bases had no gene match. The CDR3 has 14 residues. The CDR3 region has the DNA TGTGCCAGCAGTCCCGGACTAGCCCTTAATGAGCAGTTCTTC. Translation gives CASSPGLALNEQFF.

About this clonotype itself: A much larger clonotype is one base distant, so this may be a read error. This chain connects TRBV20-1 to TRBJ1-1; TRBD1 aligns across 9 bases. The CDR3 totals 17 residues. The germline CDR1 and CDR2 sequences are DFQATT and SNEGSKA (reference sequence). CDR3 sequence reads: CSARDTTGGAFLFQALF. CDR3 DNA: TGCAGTGCTAGAGATACTACAGGGGGCGCGTTTTTATTTCAAGCTCTCTTT.

Only a few counts were recorded for this clonotype. The V and J genes are TRBV20-1 and TRBJ2-3, with 7 positions matching TRBD2. With V trimmed by 5 bases and J by 1 base, 3 bases remained unmatched. Germline V gives CDR1 DFQATT, CDR2 SNEGSKA (reference sequence). CDR3 length: 13 amino acids. CDR3 coding DNA: TGCAGTGCTTGGGGGGGGGGCACAGATACGCAGTATTTT. Amino acids: CSAWGGGTDTQYF.

This clonotype was found many times. The CDR3 DNA reads TGTGCCAGTAGTCCAAGGACTAGCGGAACAGCCTACGAGCAGTACTTC. It yields the protein CASSPRTSGTAYEQYF. V usage is TRBV19 and J usage is TRBJ2-7, with TRBD2 identical over 10 bases. V gave up 5 bases and J gave up 2 bases; unmatched junction bases: 9. The CDR3 length is 16 residues. From germline, CDR1 is LNHDA and CDR2 SQIVND (reference sequence).

This clonotype was seen ten or more times. The rearrangement links TRBV20-1 to TRBJ2-4, with TRBD2 as a possible D gene (6 bases). The V gene's germline CDR1 is DFQATT and CDR2 SNEGSKA (reference sequence). CDR3 length: 17 residues. V was cut by 2 bases and J by 1 base, with 18 bases left in between. The CDR3: CSARPQGLPGAKNIQYF. In DNA, the CDR3 is TGCAGTGCTAGACCCCAAGGACTACCCGGGGCCAAAAACATTCAGTACTTC.

This clonotype was counted at least ten times. The rearrangement uses TRBV3-1 and TRBJ2-5, with D possibly called TRBD1 or TRBD2 (5 bases each). In germline, CDR1 is LGHDT, CDR2 YNNKEL (reference sequence). CDR3 length: 14 amino acids. Trimming removed 1 base at V and 5 bases at J, with 11 bases between. The CDR3: CASSQGEGYETQYF. DNA of the CDR3: TGTGCCAGCAGCCAAGGAGAGGGGTATGAGACCCAGTACTTC.

Turning to this clonotype: At one end the junction does not follow the germline gene, possibly because of a read error. CDR3 coding DNA: TGTGCGAGCAGTATATACACTGAAGCTTTCTTT. It yields the protein CASSIYTEAFF. The chain couples TRBV12-3 or TRBV12-4 to TRBJ1-1; unclear D gene. The CDR3 length is 11 residues.

This clonotype was recorded at least ten times. This chain uses TRBV5-1 with TRBJ2-7, with D perhaps given as TRBD1 or TRBD2 (5 bases each). CDR3 length: 14 residues. Deletions cut 0 bases from V and 2 bases from J, with 9 bases between. Germline V gene sequence: CDR1 SGHRS, CDR2 YFSETQ. CDR3 amino acids: CASSLVGTTYEQYF. Written as DNA, the CDR3 is TGCGCCAGCAGCTTGGTCGGGACCACCTACGAGCAGTACTTC.

The chain carries TRBV7-6 and TRBJ2-1; maybe TRBD2 (6 bases). This CDR3 comprises 14 residues. V gave up 5 bases and J gave up 9 bases, with 17 bases separating them. CDR1 and CDR2 (germline): SGHVS, FNYEAQ. The CDR3 loop reads CASSQRTEGTEQFF. CDR3 bases: TGTGCCAGCAGCCAGCGCACGGAGGGTACTGAGCAGTTCTTC.

In this sample, this clonotype turned up many times. The chain uses TRBV4-1 and TRBJ1-1; no definite D call. CDR3 length equals 14 residues. V lost 6 bases and J lost 5, with 16 bases in between. Germline lookup yields CDR1 MGHRA and CDR2 YSYEKL. Here the CDR3 reads CASRPERIWTEAFF. The CDR3, as DNA: TGCGCCAGCAGGCCAGAGCGTATATGGACTGAAGCTTTCTTT.